This TCR beta chain stems from a study of blood T cell repertoires in COVID-19. Study information: Collection of acute and convalescent COVID-19 samples took place in the United States, Italy and Spain. In each case, the material was cDNA or gDNA derived from T cells, B-cell-depleted T cells, or PBMCs.

In the original analysis: The assay estimated nucleated cells by amplifying reference gene primers. Profiled with immunoSEQ multiplex PCR; TCRdb holds only in-frame clones, not every one. V and J calls plus clone size are reproduced from that table; the DNA served to infer D and trimming. Among some 230,000 clones listed, 84% were seen once. The CDR3 totals 15 residues. The ends were cut back, 4 bases at V and 0 bases at J, with 10 bases in the middle. Germline V gene data show CDR1 as MNHEY and CDR2 as SVGAGI. The chain carries TRBV6-5 and TRBJ1-5; D perhaps matches TRBD1 (6 bases). The sequence was collected from a woman aged 55-70 years with acute or convalescent COVID-19. The specimen was peripheral blood. CDR3: CASSSGTTSNQPQHF. The CDR3 DNA reads as TGTGCCAGCAGTTCCGGGACAACTAGCAATCAGCCCCAGCATTTT.